This entry is about one TCR beta chain. The sample comes from a study of T cells in Graves' hyperthyroidism and ophthalmopathy. It was RNA transcripts that yielded the amplified TCR beta CDR3 regions. A set of HTBI primers served as the primers for a first-round RT-PCR of the TCR CDR3. TCRdb analysed the multiplex PCR reads with MiXCR anew, one entry per CDR3 protein. The sample comprises 300,000 or so distinct CDR3 sequences, about 20% of which are singletons, and around 54% rests with the top ten. CDR3 length equals 14 residues. Trimming removed 3 bases from V and 5 bases from J, with 14 bases in between. Germline loops: CDR1 MNHEY, CDR2 SVGEGT.

The clonotype was recovered from a woman between 50 and 59 years old with Graves' hyperthyroidism. This rearrangement joins TRBV6-2 or TRBV6-3 to TRBJ2-7; weak D call: TRBD2 (5 bases). The sample taken for sequencing was blood. This chain's CDR3 is CASSYDRETHEQYF. CDR3 nucleotides: TGTGCCAGCAGTTATGATCGGGAAACGCACGAGCAGTACTTC.